A single sample gave rise to the 19 T cell receptor beta chains below, sequenced in a study of prognosis after radiotherapy for stage I lung cancer. With two-round multiplex PCR, TCR beta CDR3 sequences were amplified from genomic DNA. First-round PCR, the initial amplification, used primers specific to each TRBV and TRBJ gene. Each CDR3 protein is one row after TCRdb ran MiXCR on the multiplex PCR reads. The table has fewer than 35,000 distinct CDR3 sequences, 40% to 60% seen once; the top ten hold about 17%. The material was PBMCs, obtained before or after stereotactic body radiation therapy (not recorded which). Source of these receptors: a donor over 45 with non-small cell lung cancer.

This clonotype was detected ten times or more. This may be a read error: a much more frequent sequence differs by one nucleotide. The J gene is TRBJ2-7, the V gene TRBV4-3; either TRBD1 or TRBD2 may fit D (6 bases each). With 0 bases removed from V and 6 bases from J, the gap between germline ends came to 15 bases. The germline V gene encodes CDR1 LGHNA and CDR2 YSLEER. The CDR3 sequence is 15 residues long. The CDR3 sequence: CASSQELPKGGEQYF. CDR3 sequence (DNA): TGCGCCAGCAGCCAAGAGCTACCCAAGGGGGGCGAGCAGTACTTC.

This chain links TRBV6-2 or TRBV6-3 with TRBJ2-3; weak D call: TRBD1 (5 bases). The CDR3 has 15 amino acids. From germline, CDR1 is MNHEY and CDR2 SVGEGT. Trimming left V 2 bases short and J 1 base short, with 10 bases between. CDR3: CASSYVGVGTDTQYF. CDR3 nucleotide sequence: TGTGCCAGCAGTTACGTAGGGGTTGGCACAGATACGCAGTATTTT.

This clonotype was picked up many times. The J gene is TRBJ2-7, the V gene TRBV9; no reliable D call. Looked up from germline, CDR1 is SGDLS and CDR2 is YYNGEE. Trimming removed 4 bases at V and 6 bases at J, with 20 bases between. The length of the CDR3 is 15 residues. The CDR3, as DNA: TGTGCCAGCAGCCCACTTCCGGGCGAGGCCCCCGAGCAGTACTTC. Protein: CASSPLPGEAPEQYF.

The rearrangement joins TRBV7-2 to TRBJ1-6, with 8 positions matching TRBD1. Trimming took 3 bases from V and 10 from J; bases not matched to a gene: 5. The CDR3 length is 14 residues. From germline, CDR1 is SGHTA and CDR2 FQGNSA. The CDR3 sequence is CASSFDRGQSPLHF. Here the CDR3 DNA reads TGTGCCAGCAGCTTCGACAGGGGACAATCACCCCTCCACTTT.

The genes are TRBV28 and TRBJ1-2; D unclear. The germline V gene has CDR1 MDHEN and CDR2 SYDVKM. The CDR3 consists of 12 residues. V was shortened by 1 base and J by 6 bases, with 6 bases between the two germline ends. This CDR3 reads CASSLYRDGYTF. Written as DNA, the CDR3 is TGTGCCAGCAGTTTATATCGGGATGGCTACACCTTC.

The V and J genes are TRBV5-1 and TRBJ1-3, with D unclear. Germline V gives CDR1 SGHRS, CDR2 YFSETQ. Trimming left V 1 base short and J 3 bases short, with 8 bases between. The CDR3 consists of 14 residues. The CDR3 region is CASSLSGFGNTIYF. In nucleotides, the CDR3 is TGCGCCAGCAGCTTGTCCGGGTTTGGAAACACCATATATTTT.

The chain uses TRBV6-1 and TRBJ1-5; 7 bases are shared with TRBD1. V shed 6 bases, J shed 3 bases, and the junction held 5 bases outside the gene matches. The CDR3 spans 14 residues. The V gene's germline CDR1 is MNHNS and CDR2 SASEGT. CDR3 residues: CASSAGTDNQPQHF. The CDR3 coding sequence is TGTGCCAGCAGCGCCGGGACAGACAATCAGCCCCAGCATTTT.

This clonotype ranks as medium-sized (0.01 to 0.1%). The gene calls are TRBV28 and TRBJ2-1, with TRBD2 matching over 12 bases. With V trimmed by 4 bases and J by 0 bases, 16 bases remained unmatched. The CDR3 is 21 residues long. In germline, CDR1 is MDHEN, CDR2 SYDVKM. The CDR3 nucleotides are TGTGCCAGCAGTTCTCCCCTGACTAGCGGGAGTTTCTCGAGCTCCTACAATGAGCAGTTCTTC. Encoded protein: CASSSPLTSGSFSSSYNEQFF.

Concerning this clonotype itself: The junction and the germline gene differ at one end; a read error may be behind it. J is TRBJ2-7 and V is TRBV16; D gene ambiguous. Germline CDR1 reads KGHSY; CDR2 reads FQNENV. The CDR3 has 15 amino acids. DNA of the CDR3: TGTGCCAGCATCCAATCTGGTGTCTCTGTAGCCGAGCAGTACTTC. Translated: CASIQSGVSVAEQYF. Full variable domain (rest looked up from reference TRBV16 and TRBJ2-7): GEEVAQTPKHLVRGEGQKAKLYCAPIKGHSYVFWYQQVLKNEFKFLISFQNENVFDETGMPKERFSAKCLPNSPCSLEIQATKLEDSAVYFCASIQSGVSVAEQYFGPGTRLTVT.

This clonotype has at least ten counts. The gene calls are TRBV4-3 and TRBJ2-5; 7 bases are shared with TRBD2. CDR3 length: 16 amino acids. Germline V CDR1 and CDR2: LGHNA, YSLEER. V shed 0 bases and J 4 bases; nucleotides not matched to a gene: 8. The DNA of the CDR3 is TGCGCCAGCAGCCAAGATATCGGGACGGGAGGAGAGACCCAGTACTTC. It is translated as CASSQDIGTGGETQYF.

The table lists this clonotype with many counts. The J gene is TRBJ2-3, the V gene TRBV20-1; D is uncertain. Trimming shortened V by 0 bases and J by 0 bases, and 10 bases separated the two germline ends. This CDR3 has 15 amino acids. CDR1 is DFQATT and CDR2 is SNEGSKA in the germline V gene (reference sequence). CDR3 in amino acids: CSARDQVASTDTQYF. The DNA of the CDR3 is TGCAGTGCTAGAGATCAGGTAGCAAGCACAGATACGCAGTATTTT.

With respect to this clonotype: At one end, the junction sequence differs from germline, possibly due to a read error. The chain links TRBV12-3 or TRBV12-4 to TRBJ2-1, with TRBD2 identical over 11 bases. The CDR3 runs 16 residues. CDR3 in amino acids: CASSSPGLAVYNEQFF. CDR3 in DNA: TGTGCCAGTAGTTCGCCGGGACTAGCGGTCTACAATGAGCAGTTCTTC.

This clonotype appeared a few times. One base separates it from a far larger clone, so it is likely a read error. The gene calls are TRBV7-8 and TRBJ1-2; unclear D gene. Germline loops: CDR1 SGHVS, CDR2 FQNEAQ. The length of the CDR3 is 14 residues. The V and J ends lost 2 bases and 10 bases respectively, with 17 bases between them. The CDR3 spells CASSLSGGNRVYTF. CDR3 bases: TGTGCCAGCAGCTTAAGCGGAGGCAATCGGGTCTACACCTTC.

The chain combines TRBV5-1 with TRBJ2-7; TRBD2 aligns across 11 bases. The germline CDR1 and CDR2 sequences are SGHRS and YFSETQ. The CDR3 covers 16 residues. V was clipped by 0 bases and J by 2 bases; unmatched bases: 4. Here the CDR3 reads CASSLAGGLAAYEQYF. DNA of the CDR3: TGCGCCAGCAGCTTGGCCGGGGGACTAGCGGCCTACGAGCAGTACTTC.

This clonotype was found many times. The rearrangement links TRBV7-3 to TRBJ2-1; D gene ambiguous. This CDR3 has 13 amino acids. V was trimmed by 5 bases and J by 5 bases, leaving 10 bases between them. CDR1 is SGHTA and CDR2 is FQGTGA in the germline V gene. In nucleotides, the CDR3 is TGTGCCAGCAGCCCTAGGCCCGACAATGAGCAGTTCTTC. Amino acid sequence: CASSPRPDNEQFF.

V usage is TRBV6-2 or TRBV6-3 and J usage is TRBJ2-3; unclear D gene. Germline assignment: CDR1 MNHEY and CDR2 SVGEGT. Trimming shortened V by 5 bases and J by 4 bases, and 7 bases separated the two germline ends. This CDR3 spans 12 amino acids. The CDR3 sequence: CASSMSADTQYF. CDR3 nucleotides: TGTGCCAGCAGTATGAGTGCAGATACGCAGTATTTT.

Worth noting for this clonotype: This may be a read error: a much more frequent sequence differs by one nucleotide. The chain is built from TRBV4-1 and TRBJ2-1; 8 bases fit TRBD2. The CDR3 totals 20 residues. In germline, CDR1 is MGHRA, CDR2 YSYEKL. With 0 bases clipped from V and 4 bases from J, the junction kept 17 bases outside the gene matches. The DNA for the CDR3 is TGCGCCAGCAGCCAAGATTGGGCGGGAGGTCCATCCGCGGAATACAATGAGCAGTTCTTC. Translation gives CASSQDWAGGPSAEYNEQFF.

At least ten counts were recorded for this clonotype. This chain connects TRBV3-1 to TRBJ1-1, with D possibly TRBD1 on 6 matching bases. Germline V gene data show CDR1 as LGHDT and CDR2 as YNNKEL (reference sequence). V lost 1 base, J lost 0 bases, and 15 bases lay in between. The CDR3 length is 17 residues. CDR3 region: CASSQVDSAPMNTEAFF. CDR3 DNA: TGTGCCAGCAGCCAAGTGGACAGCGCCCCTATGAACACTGAAGCTTTCTTT. The full variable domain, rest sourced from reference TRBV3-1 and TRBJ1-1, is DTAVSQTPKYLVTQMGNDKSIKCEQNLGHDTMYWYKQDSKKFLKIMFSYNNKELIINETVPNRFSPKSPDKAHLNLHINSLELGDSAVYFCASSQVDSAPMNTEAFFGQGTRLTVV.

The chain links TRBV7-6 to TRBJ1-3; 11 nucleotides agree with TRBD1. With V trimmed by 2 bases and J by 3 bases, 9 bases remained unmatched. CDR3 size: 18 residues. CDR1 and CDR2 from the germline V gene are SGHVS and FNYEAQ. CDR3 loop: CASSLRAGTGGDGNTIYF. CDR3 bases: TGTGCCAGCAGCTTACGGGCCGGGACAGGGGGTGATGGAAACACCATATATTTT.